The 7 T cell receptor beta chains below were found in one sample sequenced in a study of T cell repertoires in cytomegalovirus infection. TCRdb reprocessed the reads with MiXCR, giving one entry per CDR3 protein. The table lists roughly 180,000 distinct CDR3 sequences, approximately 28% of them singletons. Sequencing was done on a sample of PBMCs. Source of these receptors: a human donor in good health (CMV status not recorded). Some clones in this sample may be carry-over from other donors' samples.

J is TRBJ2-2 and V is TRBV6-6, with a weak D call TRBD1 (5 bases). Germline loops: CDR1 MNHNY, CDR2 SVGAGI (reference sequence). CDR3 size: 16 residues. Trimming removed 6 bases at V and 0 bases at J, with 14 bases between. The CDR3 DNA reads TGTGCCAGCAGAACCCAGGGCCGACCGAACACCGGGGAGCTGTTTTTT. The encoded protein is CASRTQGRPNTGELFF.

The chain uses TRBV4-3 and TRBJ1-2; weak D call: TRBD1 (5 bases). V lost 2 bases, J lost 4 bases, and 14 bases lay in between. CDR1 is LGHNA, CDR2 YSLEER, per germline. This CDR3 has 15 amino acids. The CDR3 DNA sequence: TGCGCCAGCAGCCAAAGCCCAGGGACCCCCTATGGCTACACCTTC. Its translation is CASSQSPGTPYGYTF.

This clonotype was seen a handful of times. The CDR3: CASSLEGLAYNEQFF. CDR3 coding DNA: TGCGCCAGCAGCTTGGAGGGCTTAGCCTACAATGAGCAGTTCTTC. The chain links TRBV5-1 to TRBJ2-1; D not resolved. The CDR3 spans 15 residues. In germline, CDR1 is SGHRS, CDR2 YFSETQ. Trimming shortened V by 0 bases and J by 2 bases, and 9 bases separated the two germline ends.

This clonotype has a count of ten or more. Here the CDR3 reads CASSFTGYHEQYF. The CDR3 nucleotides are TGTGCCAGCAGCTTCACAGGGTACCACGAGCAGTACTTC. V is TRBV7-2 and J is TRBJ2-7, with D perhaps TRBD1 (6 bases). In germline, CDR1 is SGHTA, CDR2 FQGNSA. The V gene lost 3 bases and the J gene lost 5 bases, with 11 bases spanning the gap. This CDR3 is 13 amino acids long.

This clonotype has just a few counts. The CDR3 DNA reads TGTGCCAGCAGAATACTAGCGGGGCCGAGCACAGATACGCAGTATTTT. Translating gives CASRILAGPSTDTQYF. The chain recombines TRBV6-5 with TRBJ2-3, with 10 bases fitting TRBD2. The CDR3 is 16 amino acids. V dropped 6 bases and J dropped 0; count of bases not matched to a gene: 6. Germline-derived CDR1 and CDR2 are MNHEY and SVGAGI.

Worth noting for this clonotype: A read error may be the cause here, since a much bigger clone is one base away. The V call is TRBV7-2, the J call TRBJ1-1; D remains unclear. This CDR3 contains 13 residues. With 5 bases removed from V and 11 bases from J, the gap between germline ends came to 18 bases. Germline-derived CDR1 and CDR2 are SGHTA and FQGNSA. The CDR3 bases are TGTGCCAGCAGCCATTTACTTCGCCTCGCGGCTTTCTTT. This encodes CASSHLLRLAAFF.

Many counts were recorded for this clonotype. The chain recombines TRBV7-6 with TRBJ2-1; TRBD2 aligns across 16 bases. The CDR3 runs 18 residues. V lost 6 bases, J lost 4 bases, and 9 bases stayed unmatched. The germline CDR1 and CDR2 sequences are SGHVS and FNYEAQ. For the CDR3, the DNA is TGTGCCAGCAGTCTAACCGGGACTAGCGGGGGGGATTACAATGAGCAGTTCTTC. It encodes CASSLTGTSGGDYNEQFF. Combining the CDR3 with reference TRBV7-6 and TRBJ2-1 gives the whole variable domain GAGVSQSPRYKVTKRGQDVALRCDPISGHVSLYWYRQALGQGPEFLTYFNYEAQQDKSGLPNDRFSAERPEGSISTLTIQRTEQRDSAMYRCASSLTGTSGGDYNEQFFGPGTRLTVL.